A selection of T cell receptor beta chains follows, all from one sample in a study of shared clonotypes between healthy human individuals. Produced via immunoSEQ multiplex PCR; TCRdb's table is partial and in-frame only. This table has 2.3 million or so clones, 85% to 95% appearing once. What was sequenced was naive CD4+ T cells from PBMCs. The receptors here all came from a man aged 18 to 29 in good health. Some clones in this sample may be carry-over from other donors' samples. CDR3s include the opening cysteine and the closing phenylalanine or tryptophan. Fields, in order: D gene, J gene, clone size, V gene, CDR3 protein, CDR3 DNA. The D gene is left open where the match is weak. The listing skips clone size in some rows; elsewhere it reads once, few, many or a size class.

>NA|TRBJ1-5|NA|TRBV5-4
CASSLVAGDQPQHF
TGTGCCAGCAGCTTGGTGGCAGGGGACCAGCCCCAGCATTTT
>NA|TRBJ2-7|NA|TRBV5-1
CASKDTYEQYF
TGCGCCAGCAAAGATACCTACGAGCAGTACTTC
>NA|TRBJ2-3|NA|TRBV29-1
CSVCRGRADTQYF
TGCAGCGTTTGTCGGGGGCGAGCAGATACGCAGTATTTT
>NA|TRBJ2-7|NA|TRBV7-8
CASSAPGGGQIYEQYF
TGTGCCAGCAGCGCCCCCGGGGGCGGGCAGATCTACGAGCAGTACTTC
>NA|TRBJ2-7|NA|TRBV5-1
CASSLFDSFSYEQYF
TGCGCCAGCAGCTTGTTCGACAGCTTCTCCTACGAGCAGTACTTC
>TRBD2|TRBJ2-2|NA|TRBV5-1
CASSPGGAGGELFF
TGCGCCAGCAGCCCGGGGGGGGCAGGCGGGGAGCTGTTTTTT
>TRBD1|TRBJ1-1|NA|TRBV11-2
CASSSRQGGTEAFF
TGTGCCAGCAGCTCTCGACAGGGCGGTACTGAAGCTTTCTTT
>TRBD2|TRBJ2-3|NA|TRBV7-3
CASSRTGTSGMSTDTQYF
TGTGCCAGCAGCCGCACCGGGACTAGCGGGATGTCAACAGATACGCAGTATTTT
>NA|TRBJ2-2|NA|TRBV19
CASTWAKRNTGELFF
TGTGCCAGCACCTGGGCAAAACGGAACACCGGGGAGCTGTTTTTT
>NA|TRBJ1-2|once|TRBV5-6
CASSSQGRVGYGYTF
TGTGCCAGCAGCTCGCAGGGAAGGGTCGGCTATGGCTACACCTTC
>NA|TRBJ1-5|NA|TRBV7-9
CASSSAFGVSNQPQHF
TGTGCCAGCAGCTCCGCGTTTGGTGTGAGCAATCAGCCCCAGCATTTT
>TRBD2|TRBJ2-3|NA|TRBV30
CAWTKAGVPDTQYF
TGTGCCTGGACTAAAGCGGGAGTCCCAGATACGCAGTATTTT
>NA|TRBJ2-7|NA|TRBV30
CAWSGGYSSYEQYF
TGTGCCTGGAGTGGTGGCTATTCCTCCTACGAGCAGTACTTC
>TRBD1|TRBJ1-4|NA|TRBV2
CASSGGTGAEKLFF
TGTGCCAGCAGTGGCGGGACAGGCGCTGAAAAACTGTTTTTT
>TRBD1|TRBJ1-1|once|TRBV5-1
CASSLGTGVVTEAFF
TGCGCCAGCAGCTTGGGGACAGGGGTAGTCACTGAAGCTTTCTTT
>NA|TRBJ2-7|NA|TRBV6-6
CASSYRDGTYEQYF
TGTGCCAGCAGTTACCGGGACGGAACCTACGAGCAGTACTTC
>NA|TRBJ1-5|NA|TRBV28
CASGRSERKRDQPQHF
TGTGCCAGCGGCCGTTCCGAGAGAAAGAGAGATCAGCCCCAGCATTTT
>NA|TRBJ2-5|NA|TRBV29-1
CSVSPVLAETQYF
TGCAGCGTTTCTCCGGTTCTAGCTGAGACCCAGTACTTC